This T cell receptor beta chain was captured by sequencing in a study of control samples from healthy donors and cancer patients. The assay was immunoSEQ multiplex PCR, and TCRdb's table has in-frame clones only and misses some. The sample carries 95,000 to 150,000 clones, approximately 90% recorded once. The CDR3 extends over 16 amino acids. V was shortened by 4 bases and J by 2 bases, with 15 bases between the two germline ends. Germline-derived CDR1 and CDR2 are SGHRS and YFSETQ. The source is a man aged 30 to 39 in good health. The chain recombines TRBV5-1 with TRBJ2-2; perhaps D is TRBD1 or TRBD2 (6 bases each). The sequenced sample was blood. CDR3 sequence reads: CASSPRSGANTGELFF. CDR3 DNA: TGCGCCAGCAGCCCCCGGTCGGGGGCTAACACCGGGGAGCTGTTTTTT.